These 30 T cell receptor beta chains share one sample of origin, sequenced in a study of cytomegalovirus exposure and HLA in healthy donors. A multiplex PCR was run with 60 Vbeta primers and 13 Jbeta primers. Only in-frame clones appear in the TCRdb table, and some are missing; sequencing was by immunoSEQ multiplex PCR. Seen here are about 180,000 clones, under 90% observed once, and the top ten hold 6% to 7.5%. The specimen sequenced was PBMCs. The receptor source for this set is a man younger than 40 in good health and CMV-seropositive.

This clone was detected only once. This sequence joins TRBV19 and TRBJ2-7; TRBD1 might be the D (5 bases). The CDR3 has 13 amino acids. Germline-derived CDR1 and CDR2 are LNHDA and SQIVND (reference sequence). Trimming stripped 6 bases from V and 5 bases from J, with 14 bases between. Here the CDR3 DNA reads TGTGCCAGTAGGGATTTTAGGGGCAACGAGCAGTACTTC. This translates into CASRDFRGNEQYF.

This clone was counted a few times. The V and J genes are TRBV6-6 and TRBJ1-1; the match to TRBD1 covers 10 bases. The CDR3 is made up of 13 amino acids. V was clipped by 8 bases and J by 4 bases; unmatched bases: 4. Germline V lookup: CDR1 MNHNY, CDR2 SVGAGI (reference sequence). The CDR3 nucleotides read TGTGCCAGCTGGACAGGGGGGGCCACTGAAGCTTTCTTT. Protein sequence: CASWTGGATEAFF.

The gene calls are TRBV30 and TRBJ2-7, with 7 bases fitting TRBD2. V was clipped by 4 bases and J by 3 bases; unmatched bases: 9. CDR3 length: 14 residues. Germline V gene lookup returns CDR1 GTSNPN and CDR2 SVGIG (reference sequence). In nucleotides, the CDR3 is TGTGCCTGGAAAGGGGCCAGCGGGGACTACGAGCAGTACTTC. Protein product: CAWKGASGDYEQYF.

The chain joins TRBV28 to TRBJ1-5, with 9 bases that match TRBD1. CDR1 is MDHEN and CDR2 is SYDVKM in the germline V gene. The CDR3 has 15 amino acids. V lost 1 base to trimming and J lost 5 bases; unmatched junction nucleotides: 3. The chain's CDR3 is CASSLSDRGYQPQHF. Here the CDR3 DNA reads TGTGCCAGCAGTTTATCCGACAGGGGGTATCAGCCCCAGCATTTT.

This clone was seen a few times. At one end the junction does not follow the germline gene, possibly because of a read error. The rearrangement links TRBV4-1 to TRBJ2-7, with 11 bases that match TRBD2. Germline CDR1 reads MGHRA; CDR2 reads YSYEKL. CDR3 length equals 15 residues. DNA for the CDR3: TGTGCCAGCAGCCAAGGACTAGCGGGCTCCTACGAGCAGTACTTC. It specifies CASSQGLAGSYEQYF.

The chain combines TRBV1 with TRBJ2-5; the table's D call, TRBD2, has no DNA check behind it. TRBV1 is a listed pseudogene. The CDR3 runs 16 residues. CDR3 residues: CTSSQEVRGKQETQYF. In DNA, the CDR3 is TGCACCAGCAGCCAAGAAGTACGGGGGAAACAAGAGACCCAGTACTTC.

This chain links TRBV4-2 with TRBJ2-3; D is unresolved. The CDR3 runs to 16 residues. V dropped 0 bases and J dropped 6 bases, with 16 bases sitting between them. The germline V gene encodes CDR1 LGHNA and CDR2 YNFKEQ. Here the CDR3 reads CASSQETLGSGDTQYF. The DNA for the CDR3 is TGTGCCAGCAGCCAAGAGACACTCGGCAGTGGGGATACGCAGTATTTT.

As DNA, the CDR3 is TGCGCCAGCAGCCCCGAGGCCCCCGCAGATACGCAGTATTTT. This encodes CASSPEAPADTQYF. The J gene is TRBJ2-3, the V gene TRBV4-1, with D unclear. Looked up from germline, CDR1 is MGHRA and CDR2 is YSYEKL. CDR3 length: 14 amino acids. V was pared by 4 bases and J by 4 bases, with 12 bases between.

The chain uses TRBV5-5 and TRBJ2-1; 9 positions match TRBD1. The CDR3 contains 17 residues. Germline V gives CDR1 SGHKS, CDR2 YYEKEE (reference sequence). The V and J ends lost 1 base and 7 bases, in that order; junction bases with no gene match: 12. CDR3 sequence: CASSLHQLGDRANEQFF. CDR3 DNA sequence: TGTGCCAGCAGCTTGCATCAGCTTGGGGACAGGGCAAATGAGCAGTTCTTC. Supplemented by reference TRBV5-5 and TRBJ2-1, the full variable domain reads DAGVTQSPTHLIKTRGQQVTLRCSPISGHKSVSWYQQVLGQGPQFIFQYYEKEERGRGNFPDRFSARQFPNYSSELNVNALLLGDSALYLCASSLHQLGDRANEQFFGPGTRLTVL.

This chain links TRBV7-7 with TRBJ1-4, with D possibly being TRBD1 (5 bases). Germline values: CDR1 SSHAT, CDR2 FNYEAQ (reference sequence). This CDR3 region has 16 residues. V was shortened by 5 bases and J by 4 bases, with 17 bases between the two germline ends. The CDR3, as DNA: TGTGCCAGCAGCCGCGGAGGGGCAGCACTTAATGAAAAACTGTTTTTT. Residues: CASSRGGAALNEKLFF.

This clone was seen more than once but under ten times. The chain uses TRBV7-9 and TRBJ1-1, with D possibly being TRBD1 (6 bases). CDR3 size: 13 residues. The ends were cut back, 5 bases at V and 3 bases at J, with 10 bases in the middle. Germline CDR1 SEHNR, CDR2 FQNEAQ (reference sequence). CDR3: CASSDTGYTEAFF. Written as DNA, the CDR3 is TGTGCCAGCAGCGACACAGGGTACACTGAAGCTTTCTTT.

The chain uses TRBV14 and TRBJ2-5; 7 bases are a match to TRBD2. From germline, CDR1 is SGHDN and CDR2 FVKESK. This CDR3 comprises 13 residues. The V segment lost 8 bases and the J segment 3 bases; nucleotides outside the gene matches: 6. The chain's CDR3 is CASQLAYEETQYF. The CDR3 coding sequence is TGTGCCAGCCAACTAGCGTATGAAGAGACCCAGTACTTC.

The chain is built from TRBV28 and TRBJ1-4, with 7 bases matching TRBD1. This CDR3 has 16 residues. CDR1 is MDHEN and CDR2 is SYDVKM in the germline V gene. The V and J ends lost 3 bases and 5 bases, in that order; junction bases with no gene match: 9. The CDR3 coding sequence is TGTGCCAGCAGTTTTTGGGACAGTCTCCGGAATGAAAAACTGTTTTTT. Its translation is CASSFWDSLRNEKLFF.

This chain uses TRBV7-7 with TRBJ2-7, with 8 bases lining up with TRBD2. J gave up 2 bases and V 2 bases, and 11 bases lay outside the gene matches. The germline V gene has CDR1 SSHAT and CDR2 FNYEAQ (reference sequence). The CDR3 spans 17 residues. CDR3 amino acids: CASSLFPPGGITYEQYF. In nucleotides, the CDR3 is TGTGCCAGCAGCTTATTCCCTCCGGGGGGGATCACCTACGAGCAGTACTTC.

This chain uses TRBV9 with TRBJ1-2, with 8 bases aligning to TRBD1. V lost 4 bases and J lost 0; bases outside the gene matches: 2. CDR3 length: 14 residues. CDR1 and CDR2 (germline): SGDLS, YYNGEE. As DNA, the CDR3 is TGTGCCAGCAGCCCGGGACAGGCTAACTATGGCTACACCTTC. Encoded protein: CASSPGQANYGYTF. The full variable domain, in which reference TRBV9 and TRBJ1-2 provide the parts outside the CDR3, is DSGVTQTPKHLITATGQRVTLRCSPRSGDLSVYWYQQSLDQGLQFLIQYYNGEERAKGNILERFSAQQFPDLHSELNLSSLELGDSALYFCASSPGQANYGYTFGSGTRLTVV.

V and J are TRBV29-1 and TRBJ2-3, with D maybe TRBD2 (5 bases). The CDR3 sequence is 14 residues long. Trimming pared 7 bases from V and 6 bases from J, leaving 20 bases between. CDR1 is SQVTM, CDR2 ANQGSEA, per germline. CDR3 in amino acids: CSAEGDNLGDTQYF. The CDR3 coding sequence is TGCAGCGCAGAGGGAGACAACCTCGGGGATACGCAGTATTTT.

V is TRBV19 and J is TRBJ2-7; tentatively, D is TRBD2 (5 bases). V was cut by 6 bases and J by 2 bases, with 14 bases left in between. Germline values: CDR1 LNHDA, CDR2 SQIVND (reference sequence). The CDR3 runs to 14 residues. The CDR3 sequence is CASRRTDGAYEQYF. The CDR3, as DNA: TGTGCCAGTAGGCGGACTGATGGAGCCTACGAGCAGTACTTC.

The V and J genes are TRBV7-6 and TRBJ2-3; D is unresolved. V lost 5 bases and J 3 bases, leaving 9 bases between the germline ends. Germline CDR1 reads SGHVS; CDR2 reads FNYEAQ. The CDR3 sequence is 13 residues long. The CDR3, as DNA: TGTGCCAGCAGCCTTGGGCGTACAGATACGCAGTATTTT. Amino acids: CASSLGRTDTQYF. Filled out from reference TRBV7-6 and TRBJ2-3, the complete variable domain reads GAGVSQSPRYKVTKRGQDVALRCDPISGHVSLYWYRQALGQGPEFLTYFNYEAQQDKSGLPNDRFSAERPEGSISTLTIQRTEQRDSAMYRCASSLGRTDTQYFGPGTRLTVL.

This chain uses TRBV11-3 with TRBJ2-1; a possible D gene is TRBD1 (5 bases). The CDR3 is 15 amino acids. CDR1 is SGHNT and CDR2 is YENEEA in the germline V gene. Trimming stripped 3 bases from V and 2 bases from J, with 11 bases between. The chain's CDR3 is CASSLTASAYNEQFF. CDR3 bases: TGTGCCAGCAGCTTGACAGCATCAGCCTACAATGAGCAGTTCTTC.

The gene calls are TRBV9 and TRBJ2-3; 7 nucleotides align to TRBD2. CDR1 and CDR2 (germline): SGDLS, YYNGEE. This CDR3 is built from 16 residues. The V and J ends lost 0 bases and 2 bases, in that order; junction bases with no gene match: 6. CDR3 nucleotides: TGTGCCAGCAGCGTAGTTTCGGGGGGATCCACAGATACGCAGTATTTT. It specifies CASSVVSGGSTDTQYF.

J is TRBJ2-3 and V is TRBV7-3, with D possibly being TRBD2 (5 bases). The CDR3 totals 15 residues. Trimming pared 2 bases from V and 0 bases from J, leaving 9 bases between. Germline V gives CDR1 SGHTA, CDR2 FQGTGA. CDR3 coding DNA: TGTGCCAGCAGCTTATACGGAGGTAGCACAGATACGCAGTATTTT. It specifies CASSLYGGSTDTQYF.

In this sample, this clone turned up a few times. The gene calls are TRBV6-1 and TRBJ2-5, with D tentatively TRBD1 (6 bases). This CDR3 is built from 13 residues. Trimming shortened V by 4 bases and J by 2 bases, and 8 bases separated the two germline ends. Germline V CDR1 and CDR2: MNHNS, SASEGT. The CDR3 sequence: CASSGTAQETQYF. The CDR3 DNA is TGTGCCAGCAGTGGGACAGCTCAAGAGACCCAGTACTTC.

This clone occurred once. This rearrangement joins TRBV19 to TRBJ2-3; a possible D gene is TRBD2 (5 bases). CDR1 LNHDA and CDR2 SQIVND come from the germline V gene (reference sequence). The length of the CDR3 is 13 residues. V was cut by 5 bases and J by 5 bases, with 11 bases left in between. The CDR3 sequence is CASSPGIQDTQYF. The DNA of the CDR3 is TGTGCCAGTAGTCCGGGGATACAAGATACGCAGTATTTT.

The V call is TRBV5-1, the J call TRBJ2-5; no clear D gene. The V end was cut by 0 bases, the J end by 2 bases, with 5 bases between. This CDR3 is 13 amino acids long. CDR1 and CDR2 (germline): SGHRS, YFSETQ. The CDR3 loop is CASSLDSQETQYF. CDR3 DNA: TGCGCCAGCAGCTTGGACAGTCAAGAGACCCAGTACTTC.

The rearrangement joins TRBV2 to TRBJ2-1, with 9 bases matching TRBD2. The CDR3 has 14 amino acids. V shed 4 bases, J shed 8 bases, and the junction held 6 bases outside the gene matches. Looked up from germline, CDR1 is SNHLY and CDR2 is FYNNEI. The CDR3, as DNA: TGTGCCAGCAGTGGGGCGGCGGGGGGGGATGAGCAGTTCTTC. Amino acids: CASSGAAGGDEQFF. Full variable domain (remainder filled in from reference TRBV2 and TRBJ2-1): EPEVTQTPSHQVTQMGQEVILRCVPISNHLYFYWYRQILGQKVEFLVSFYNNEISEKSEIFDDQFSVERPDGSNFTLKIRSTKLEDSAMYFCASSGAAGGDEQFFGPGTRLTVL.

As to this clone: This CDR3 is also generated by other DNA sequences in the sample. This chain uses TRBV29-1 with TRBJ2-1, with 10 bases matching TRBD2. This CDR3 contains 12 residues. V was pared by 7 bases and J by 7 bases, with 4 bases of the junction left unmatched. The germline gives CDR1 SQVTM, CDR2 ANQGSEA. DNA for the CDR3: TGCAGCGCCTCTAGCGGGAGTAATGAGCAGTTCTTC. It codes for CSASSGSNEQFF.

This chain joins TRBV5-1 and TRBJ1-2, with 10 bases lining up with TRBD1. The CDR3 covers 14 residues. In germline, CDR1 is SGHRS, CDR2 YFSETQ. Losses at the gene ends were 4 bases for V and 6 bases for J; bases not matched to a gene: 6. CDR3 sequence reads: CASSLGQGVDGYTF. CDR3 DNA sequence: TGCGCCAGCAGCCTAGGACAGGGGGTCGATGGCTACACCTTC.

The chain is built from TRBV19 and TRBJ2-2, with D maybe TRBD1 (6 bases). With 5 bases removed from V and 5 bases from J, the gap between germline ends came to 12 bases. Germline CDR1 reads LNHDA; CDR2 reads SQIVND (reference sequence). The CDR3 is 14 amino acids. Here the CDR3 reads CASSGTLATGELFF. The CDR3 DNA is TGTGCCAGTAGTGGGACACTTGCGACCGGGGAGCTGTTTTTT.

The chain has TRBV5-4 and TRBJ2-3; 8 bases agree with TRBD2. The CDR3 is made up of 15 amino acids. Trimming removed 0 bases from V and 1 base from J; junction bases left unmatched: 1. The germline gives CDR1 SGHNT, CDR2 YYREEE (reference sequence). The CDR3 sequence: CASSLALAGTDTQYF. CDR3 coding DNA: TGTGCCAGCAGCTTGGCACTAGCGGGCACAGATACGCAGTATTTT.

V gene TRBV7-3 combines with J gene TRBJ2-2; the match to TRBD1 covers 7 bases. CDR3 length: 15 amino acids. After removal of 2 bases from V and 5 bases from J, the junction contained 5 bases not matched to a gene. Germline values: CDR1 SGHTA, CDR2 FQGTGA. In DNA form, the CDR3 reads TGTGCCAGCAGCTTACGGGACAGAGAAACCGGGGAGCTGTTTTTT. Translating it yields CASSLRDRETGELFF.